This section outlines one T cell receptor (beta chain) sequence together with its context. The antigen remains undetermined. This specimen belongs to a study of cytomegalovirus exposure and HLA in healthy donors. Study information: Approximately 180 million T cells yielded more than 90 million unique TCR beta sequences in earlier analysis. Genotyping showed around 81% of over 350 donors falling in the Caucasian-associated ancestry cluster.

General study points: Later analysis associated a missense DCLRE1C variant with TCR beta V- and J-gene trimming. A later analysis appeared to link common viral pathogens to several of the most significant clusters.

In the PCR, 60 Vbeta and 13 Jbeta primers were used. Here immunoSEQ multiplex PCR was the method, and the copy in TCRdb shows in-frame clones only, minus some. The sample includes more than 80,000 clones, approximately 85% of them seen just once. There are 15 residues in the CDR3. J is TRBJ2-7 and V is TRBV21-1; the table gives TRBD2 as D, unverified against the DNA. TRBV21-1 is flagged as a pseudogene. Source material: PBMCs. The source is a man aged 50 to 60 in good health and CMV-seronegative. CDR3 loop: CASSTSGGPRPEQYV. In DNA, the CDR3 is TGTGCCAGCAGCACTAGCGGGGGCCCCAGGCCCGAGCAGTACGTC.